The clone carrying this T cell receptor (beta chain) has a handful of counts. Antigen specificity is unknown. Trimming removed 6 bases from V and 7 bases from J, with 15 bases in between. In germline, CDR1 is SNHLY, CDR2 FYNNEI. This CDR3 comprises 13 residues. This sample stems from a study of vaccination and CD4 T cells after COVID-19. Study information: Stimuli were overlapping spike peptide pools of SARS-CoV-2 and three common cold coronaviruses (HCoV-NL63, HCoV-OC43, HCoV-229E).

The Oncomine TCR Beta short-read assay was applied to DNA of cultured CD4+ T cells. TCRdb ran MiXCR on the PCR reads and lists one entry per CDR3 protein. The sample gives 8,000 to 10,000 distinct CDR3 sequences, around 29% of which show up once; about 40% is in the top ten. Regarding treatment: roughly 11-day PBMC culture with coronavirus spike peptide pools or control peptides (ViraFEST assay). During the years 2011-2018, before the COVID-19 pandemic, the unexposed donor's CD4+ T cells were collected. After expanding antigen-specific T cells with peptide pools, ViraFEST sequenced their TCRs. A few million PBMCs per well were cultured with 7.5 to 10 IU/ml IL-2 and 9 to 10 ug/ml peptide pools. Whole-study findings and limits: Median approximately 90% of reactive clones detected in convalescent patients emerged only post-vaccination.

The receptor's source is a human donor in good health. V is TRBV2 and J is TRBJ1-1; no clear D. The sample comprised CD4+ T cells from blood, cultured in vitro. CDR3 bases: TGTGCCAGCAGCCTCAGGTACGAAGGTGAAGCTTTCTTT. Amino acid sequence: CASSLRYEGEAFF.